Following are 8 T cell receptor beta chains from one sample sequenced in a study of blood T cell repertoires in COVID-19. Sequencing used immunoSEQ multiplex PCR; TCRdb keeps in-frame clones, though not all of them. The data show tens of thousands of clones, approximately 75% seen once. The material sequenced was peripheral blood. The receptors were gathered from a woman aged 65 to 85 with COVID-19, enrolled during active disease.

The CDR3 loop is CASSKGRRGGVSNQPQHF. The CDR3 DNA follows: TGTGCCAGCAGCAAGGGCAGGCGGGGTGGGGTTAGCAATCAGCCCCAGCATTTT. J is TRBJ1-5 and V is TRBV21-1. TRBV21-1 constitutes a pseudogene. This CDR3 has 18 amino acids.

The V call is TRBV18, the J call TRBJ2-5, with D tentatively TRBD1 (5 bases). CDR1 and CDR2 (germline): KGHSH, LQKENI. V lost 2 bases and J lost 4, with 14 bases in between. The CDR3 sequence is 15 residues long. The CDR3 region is CASSPSARAVETQYF. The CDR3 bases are TGTGCCAGCTCACCAAGCGCCAGGGCGGTAGAGACCCAGTACTTC.

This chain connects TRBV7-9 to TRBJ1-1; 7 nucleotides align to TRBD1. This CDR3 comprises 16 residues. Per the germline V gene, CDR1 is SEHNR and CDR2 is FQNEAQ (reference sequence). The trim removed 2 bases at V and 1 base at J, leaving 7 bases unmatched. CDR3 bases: TGTGCCAGCAGCTTACAAGGGGGCCCTAGGAACACTGAAGCTTTCTTT. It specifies CASSLQGGPRNTEAFF.

The CDR3 loop is CASRDRPTNTEAFF. In DNA, the CDR3 is TGTGCCAGCAGGGACAGACCTACAAACACTGAAGCTTTCTTT. This chain joins TRBV5-4 and TRBJ1-1, with TRBD1 as a possible D gene (6 bases). Trimming cost V 5 bases and J 2 bases, with 13 bases left between them. From germline, CDR1 is SGHNT and CDR2 YYREEE (reference sequence). This CDR3 is built from 14 residues.

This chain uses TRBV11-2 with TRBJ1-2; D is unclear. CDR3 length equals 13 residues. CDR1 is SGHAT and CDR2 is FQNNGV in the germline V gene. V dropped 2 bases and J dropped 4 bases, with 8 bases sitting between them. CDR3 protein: CASSLNPSYGYTF. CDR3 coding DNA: TGTGCCAGCAGCTTAAACCCGAGCTATGGCTACACCTTC. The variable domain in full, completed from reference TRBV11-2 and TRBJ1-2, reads EAGVAQSPRYKIIEKRQSVAFWCNPISGHATLYWYQQILGQGPKLLIQFQNNGVVDDSQLPKDRFSAERLKGVDSTLKIQPAKLEDSAVYLCASSLNPSYGYTFGSGTRLTVV.

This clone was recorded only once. The CDR3 DNA reads as TGTGCCAGTAGTGGCCCTATTACTAGCGGGAGACTATCGGCCGGGGAGCTGTTTTTT. Residues: CASSGPITSGRLSAGELFF. The chain carries TRBV19 and TRBJ2-2; TRBD2 aligns across 11 bases. The V gene end was trimmed by 5 bases and the J gene end by 6 bases; junction bases not matched to a gene: 17. The germline V gene encodes CDR1 LNHDA and CDR2 SQIVND (reference sequence). This CDR3 is built from 19 residues.

The CDR3 sequence: CASRTGTGLNEKLFF. As DNA, the CDR3 is TGTGCCAGCAGAACTGGGACAGGCCTTAATGAAAAACTGTTTTTT. The chain combines TRBV6-5 with TRBJ1-4; 8 bases map to TRBD1. The CDR3 runs 15 residues. Germline trimming cut 6 bases from V and 4 bases from J; bases unmatched to any gene: 7. Germline V lookup: CDR1 MNHEY, CDR2 SVGAGI.

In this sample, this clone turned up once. For the CDR3, the DNA is TGTGCCAGCAGCTGGGGGACAGGCACAGATACGCAGTATTTT. This codes for CASSWGTGTDTQYF. V usage is TRBV11-2 and J usage is TRBJ2-3; 7 bases line up with TRBD1. There are 14 residues in the CDR3. The germline V gene has CDR1 SGHAT and CDR2 FQNNGV. Trimming cost V 4 bases and J 1 base; bases outside gene matches: 2.